This T cell receptor (beta chain) emerged from a study of blood T cell repertoires in COVID-19. Each participant's cohort was designated according to participant-reported clinical history. Only in-frame clones appear in the TCRdb table, and some are missing; sequencing was by immunoSEQ multiplex PCR. This table holds roughly 290,000 clones, around 90% found once. The V end lost 9 bases, the J end lost 4 bases, and 18 bases lay between the germline ends. This CDR3 is built from 14 residues. CDR1 and CDR2 from the germline V gene are MDHEN and SYDVKM. Sample: PBMCs or T cells enriched from blood (not recorded which). The chain has TRBV28 and TRBJ1-2; D unresolved. The sequence was collected from a woman aged 40 to 50 who had recovered from COVID-19. In DNA, the CDR3 is TGTGCCAGTCGGGAGGGTCAATGGGGCTATGGCTACACCTTC. Protein: CASREGQWGYGYTF.